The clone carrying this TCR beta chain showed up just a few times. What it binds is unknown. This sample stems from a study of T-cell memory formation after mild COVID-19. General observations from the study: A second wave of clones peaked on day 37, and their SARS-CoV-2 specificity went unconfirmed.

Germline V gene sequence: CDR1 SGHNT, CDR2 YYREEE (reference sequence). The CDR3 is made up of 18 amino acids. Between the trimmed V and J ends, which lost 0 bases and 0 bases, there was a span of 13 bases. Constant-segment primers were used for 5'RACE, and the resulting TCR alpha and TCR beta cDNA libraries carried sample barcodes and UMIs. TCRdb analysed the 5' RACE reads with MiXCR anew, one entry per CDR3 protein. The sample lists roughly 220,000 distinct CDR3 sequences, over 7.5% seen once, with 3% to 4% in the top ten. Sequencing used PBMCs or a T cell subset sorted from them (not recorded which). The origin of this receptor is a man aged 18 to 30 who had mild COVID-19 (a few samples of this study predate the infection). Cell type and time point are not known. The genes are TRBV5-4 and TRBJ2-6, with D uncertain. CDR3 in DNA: TGTGCCAGCAGCTTGGTGCGCTCAGGTTTCTCTGGGGCCAACGTCCTGACTTTC. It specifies CASSLVRSGFSGANVLTF.